The rows below give T cell receptor beta chains drawn from one sample of a study of blood T cell repertoires in COVID-19. TCRdb's copy holds only in-frame clones and misses some; the assay was immunoSEQ multiplex PCR. The sample consists of 98,000 or so clones, 75% to 85% of them appearing once. The specimen was peripheral blood. Receptors originate from a man in his 60s with acute or convalescent COVID-19. CDR3s include the opening cysteine and the closing phenylalanine or tryptophan. D genes are given only for firm matches. Rows give clone size only sometimes, using once, few, many, or a class for an expanded clone.

size	V	J	length	D	DNA	CDR3
.	TRBV6-2/TRBV6-3	TRBJ2-1	17	TRBD2	TGTGCCAGCAGTTACATTGGACTAGCGGGAACCTACAATGAGCAGTTCTTC	CASSYIGLAGTYNEQFF
.	TRBV28	TRBJ1-1	14	TRBD1	TGTGCCAGCAGTTCGGGACAGGGGAACACTGAAGCTTTCTTT	CASSSGQGNTEAFF
.	TRBV30	TRBJ1-1	15	.	TGTGCCAACCAAGCATGGGCAGGGATGAACACTGAAGCTTTCTTT	CANQAWAGMNTEAFF
.	TRBV11-2	TRBJ2-3	17	.	TGTGCCAGCAGCCCTCCGAGGGCGGGGGCTGGGACAGATACGCAGTATTTT	CASSPPRAGAGTDTQYF
few	TRBV7-9	TRBJ1-2	14	.	TGTGCCAGCAGCCCCCGGCGGGGGGGGCATGGCTACACCTTC	CASSPRRGGHGYTF
.	TRBV5-5	TRBJ1-5	15	.	TGTGCCAGCAGTCCCACGGGACAAGGCAATCAGCCCCAGCATTTT	CASSPTGQGNQPQHF
.	TRBV6-5	TRBJ1-2	14	.	TGTGCCAGCAGTTGGACTCAAAGTAACTATGGCTACACCTTC	CASSWTQSNYGYTF
.	TRBV7-3	TRBJ1-6	16	.	TGTGCCAGCAGCTATTGGGGTCGGGCAGGGAATTCACCCCTCCACTTT	CASSYWGRAGNSPLHF
once	TRBV27	TRBJ1-1	16	TRBD1	TGTGCCAGCAGTTCATATCCGGGACAGGGGAACACTGAAGCTTTCTTT	CASSSYPGQGNTEAFF
.	TRBV15	TRBJ1-1	14	.	TGTGCCACCAGCAGCGCCGCGGGGAACACTGAAGCTTTCTTT	CATSSAAGNTEAFF
.	TRBV2	TRBJ1-1	15	TRBD1	TGTGCCAGCAGTGAAACAGGGGGACGGGGTACTGAAGCTTTCTTT	CASSETGGRGTEAFF
.	TRBV2	TRBJ1-1	14	TRBD1	TGTGCCAGCAGCTTCGGGACAGGGTACACTGAAGCTTTCTTT	CASSFGTGYTEAFF
few	TRBV9	TRBJ2-5	13	.	TGTGCCAGCAGCACCGGACAGCAAGAGACCCAGTACTTC	CASSTGQQETQYF
few	TRBV11-3	TRBJ1-3	13	.	TGTGCCAGCAGCCGGGAAGAAGGAAACACCATATATTTT	CASSREEGNTIYF
.	TRBV18	TRBJ1-3	16	.	TGTGCCAGCTCACCCTCCGGAGGAAGTTCTGGAAACACCATATATTTT	CASSPSGGSSGNTIYF
.	TRBV12-3/TRBV12-4	TRBJ1-3	13	.	TGTGCCAGCAGGTCGACAGCTGGAAACACCATATATTTT	CASRSTAGNTIYF
.	TRBV19	TRBJ1-2	18	TRBD1	TGTGCCAGTAGTTCTTCAAGGACAGGGCGTACATTTAACTATGGCTACACCTTC	CASSSSRTGRTFNYGYTF
once	TRBV6-1	TRBJ1-5	14	.	TGTGCCAGCAGTGACAGTAATCCTAATCAGCCCCAGCATTTT	CASSDSNPNQPQHF
.	TRBV25-1	TRBJ2-2	14	.	TGTGCCAGCAGTTTCCAGGGAGGCACCGGGGAGCTGTTTTTT	CASSFQGGTGELFF
.	TRBV11-2	TRBJ2-5	16	TRBD1	TGTGCCAGCAGCTTTCCGACAGGGGGTTCTCAGGAGACCCAGTACTTC	CASSFPTGGSQETQYF
.	TRBV30	TRBJ2-7	14	.	TGTGCCTGGAACGGGGGAAGCCAGGTCTACGAGCAGTACTTC	CAWNGGSQVYEQYF
.	TRBV28	TRBJ1-1	12	.	TGTGCCAGCAGGCTACAGGAAACTGAAGCTTTCTTT	CASRLQETEAFF
.	TRBV7-9	TRBJ2-5	17	TRBD2	TGTGCCAGCAGCCAACTGCCTAGCGGGAGAAATCAAGAGACCCAGTACTTC	CASSQLPSGRNQETQYF
.	TRBV7-2	TRBJ2-7	14	.	TGTGCCAGCAGCTTAGGTGCAGAAACCTACGAGCAGTACTTC	CASSLGAETYEQYF
.	TRBV4-1	TRBJ1-6	16	TRBD1	TGCGCCAGCAGTCAACAGGGGGCGTCTTTAAATTCACCCCTCCACTTT	CASSQQGASLNSPLHF
.	TRBV7-3	TRBJ2-2	15	.	TGTGCCAGCAGCTTAGAAAGCCTTAACACCGGGGAGCTGTTTTTT	CASSLESLNTGELFF
.	TRBV6-5	TRBJ1-2	13	TRBD1	TGTGCCAGCAGTCAAACAGGGGGTCATGGCTACACCTTC	CASSQTGGHGYTF